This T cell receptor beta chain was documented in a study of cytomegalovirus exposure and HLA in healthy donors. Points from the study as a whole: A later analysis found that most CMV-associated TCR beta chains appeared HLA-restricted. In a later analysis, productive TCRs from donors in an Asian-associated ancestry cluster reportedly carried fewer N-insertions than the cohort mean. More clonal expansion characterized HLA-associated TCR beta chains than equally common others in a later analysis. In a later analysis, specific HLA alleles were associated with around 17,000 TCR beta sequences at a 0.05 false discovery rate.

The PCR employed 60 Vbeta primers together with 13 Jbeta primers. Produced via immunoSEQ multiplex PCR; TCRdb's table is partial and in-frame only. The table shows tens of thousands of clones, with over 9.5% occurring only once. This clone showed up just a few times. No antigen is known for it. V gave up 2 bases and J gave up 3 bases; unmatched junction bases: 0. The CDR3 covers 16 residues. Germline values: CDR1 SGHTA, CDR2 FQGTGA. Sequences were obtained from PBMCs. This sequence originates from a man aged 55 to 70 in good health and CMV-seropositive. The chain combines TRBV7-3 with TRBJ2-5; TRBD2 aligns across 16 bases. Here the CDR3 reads CASSLGTSGGEETQYF. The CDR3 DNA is TGTGCCAGCAGCTTAGGGACTAGCGGGGGGGAAGAGACCCAGTACTTC.